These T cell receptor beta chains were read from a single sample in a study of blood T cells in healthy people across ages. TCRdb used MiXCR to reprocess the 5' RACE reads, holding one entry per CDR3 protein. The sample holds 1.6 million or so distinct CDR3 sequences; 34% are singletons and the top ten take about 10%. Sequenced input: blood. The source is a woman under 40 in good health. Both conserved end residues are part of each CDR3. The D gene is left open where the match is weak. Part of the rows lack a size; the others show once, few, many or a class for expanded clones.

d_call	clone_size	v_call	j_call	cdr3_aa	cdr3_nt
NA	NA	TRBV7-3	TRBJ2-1	CASSFGTVKGNEQFF	TGTGCCAGCAGCTTCGGGACCGTTAAAGGGAATGAGCAGTTCTTC
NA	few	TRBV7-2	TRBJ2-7	CASSLAAKVYEQYF	TGTGCCAGCAGCTTAGCCGCGAAGGTCTACGAGCAGTACTTC
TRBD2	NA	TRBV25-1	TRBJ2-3	CASSRRGGRDTQYF	TGTGCCAGCAGTCGGCGGGGGGGCCGAGATACGCAGTATTTT
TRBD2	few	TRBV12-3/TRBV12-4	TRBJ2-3	CASSFSFSGGQPDTQYF	TGTGCCAGCAGTTTCAGTTTTAGCGGGGGGCAACCCGATACGCAGTATTTT
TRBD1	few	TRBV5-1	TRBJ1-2	CASSFGTEVDYGYTF	TGCGCCAGCAGCTTCGGGACAGAGGTCGACTATGGCTACACCTTC
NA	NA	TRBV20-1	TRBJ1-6	CSAQGRNNSPLHF	TGCAGTGCCCAGGGACGGAATAATTCACCCCTCCACTTT
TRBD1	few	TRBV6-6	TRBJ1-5	CASTKSPQGGNQPQHF	TGTGCCAGCACAAAAAGTCCGCAGGGGGGCAATCAGCCCCAGCATTTT
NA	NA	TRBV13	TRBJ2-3	CASSLGRGRKTDTQYF	TGTGCCAGCAGCTTAGGCCGAGGTCGTAAGACAGATACGCAGTATTTT
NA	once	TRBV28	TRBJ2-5	CASSRGRGGQETQYF	TGTGCCAGCTCTCGGGGCAGGGGTGGGCAAGAGACCCAGTACTTC
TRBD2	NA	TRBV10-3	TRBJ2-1	CATLPLRLAGGIYNEQFF	TGTGCCACCCTCCCCCTACGACTAGCGGGGGGAATCTACAATGAGCAGTTCTTC
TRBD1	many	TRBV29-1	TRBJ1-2	CSVAGQGAEGYTF	TGCAGCGTTGCGGGACAGGGGGCTGAGGGCTACACCTTC
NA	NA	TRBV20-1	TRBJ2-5	CSARSGTETQYF	TGCAGTGCTAGAAGCGGTACGGAGACCCAGTACTTC
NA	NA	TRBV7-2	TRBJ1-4	CASSVAGGGEPTNEKLFF	TGTGCCAGCAGCGTAGCAGGCGGGGGGGAACCAACTAATGAAAAACTGTTTTTT
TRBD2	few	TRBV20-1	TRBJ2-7	CSAKVWTSGRGYEQYF	TGCAGTGCTAAGGTGTGGACTAGCGGGAGGGGTTACGAGCAGTACTTC
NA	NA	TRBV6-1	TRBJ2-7	CVSSATSNYEQYF	TGTGTCAGCAGCGCGACTAGTAACTACGAGCAGTACTTC
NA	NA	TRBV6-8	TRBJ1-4	CASSYSVHSGHEKLFF	TGTGCCAGCAGTTACTCGGTCCATTCCGGACATGAAAAACTGTTTTTT
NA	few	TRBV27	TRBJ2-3	CASSFGGTPPDTQYF	TGTGCCAGCAGTTTTGGTGGGACCCCCCCAGATACGCAGTATTTT
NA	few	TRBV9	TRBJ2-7	CASSPRLGSSYEQYF	TGTGCCAGCAGCCCGCGGCTAGGGAGCTCCTACGAGCAGTACTTC
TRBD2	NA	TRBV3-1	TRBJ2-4	CASSPRSGISKNIQYF	TGTGCCAGCAGCCCCCGGAGCGGGATTAGCAAAAACATTCAGTACTTC
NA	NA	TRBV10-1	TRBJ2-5	CASSEGGGRTQYF	TGCGCCAGCAGTGAGGGGGGCGGTAGGACCCAGTACTTC
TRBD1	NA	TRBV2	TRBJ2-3	CASSGGPGQLTDTQYF	TGTGCCAGCAGTGGTGGTCCGGGACAGCTCACAGATACGCAGTATTTT
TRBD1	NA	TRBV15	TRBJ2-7	CATSGRDSPSYEQYF	TGTGCCACCAGCGGAAGGGACAGCCCATCCTACGAGCAGTACTTC
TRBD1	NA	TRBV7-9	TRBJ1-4	CASSAPGQGATLKLFF	TGTGCCAGCAGCGCGCCGGGACAGGGGGCCACCCTCAAACTGTTTTTT
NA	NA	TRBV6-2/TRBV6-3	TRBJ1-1	CASSYSAETNTEAFF	TGTGCCAGCAGTTACTCTGCAGAGACGAACACTGAAGCTTTCTTT